This T cell receptor beta chain came from a study of cytomegalovirus exposure and HLA in healthy donors. Germline assignment: CDR1 SGDLS and CDR2 YYNGEE. This CDR3 contains 11 residues. Trimming removed 3 bases at V and 16 bases at J, with 14 bases between. The PCR ran on 60 Vbeta and 13 Jbeta primers. The assay was immunoSEQ multiplex PCR, and TCRdb's table has in-frame clones only and misses some. The table has fewer than 250,000 clones, about four fifths seen once; the top ten hold 4.5% to 7%. This clone was seen a few times. The chain joins TRBV9 to TRBJ2-1, with D perhaps TRBD1 (6 bases). The receptor's source is a man aged 35-49 years in good health and CMV-seropositive. Sequencing was done on a sample of PBMCs. The CDR3 is CASSGVRGQFF. The CDR3 coding sequence is TGTGCCAGCAGCGGGGTCAGGGGTCAATTCTTC.